This TCR beta chain was found in a study of Tregs in tolerant kidney transplant recipients. TCRdb keeps only in-frame clones here, not all; method: immunoSEQ multiplex PCR. Of fewer than 65,000 clones listed, 70% to 90% are singletons. Study findings and constraints: This study did not directly address biological reproducibility.

This clone was seen a handful of times. Its antigen is undetermined. Germline loops: CDR1 SGHAT, CDR2 FQDESV (reference sequence). This CDR3 region has 12 residues. Trimming pared 5 bases from V and 5 bases from J, leaving 6 bases between. The sequence was obtained from a human donor who received a combined kidney and bone marrow transplant. The chain employs TRBV11-1 and TRBJ2-2; D gene ambiguous. The starting material was Tregs from blood, obtained before the transplant. This CDR3 reads CASSPKTGELFF. The DNA for the CDR3 is TGTGCCAGCAGCCCAAAGACCGGGGAGCTGTTTTTT.